This paragraph covers one TCR beta chain sequence. The record originates from a study of blood T cell repertoires in COVID-19. Study-level background: Material from acute and convalescent COVID-19 was sourced from the United States, Italy and Spain. The analysed material was cDNA or gDNA that came from T cells, B-cell-depleted T cells, or PBMCs.

In the original analysis: How many nucleated cells were present was estimated from reference gene primer amplification. The assay was immunoSEQ multiplex PCR, and TCRdb's table has in-frame clones only and misses some. The V and J calls and the clone size are those of that table, but D and trimming were determined from the DNA. Seen here are some 60,000 clones, roughly 89% observed once, and the top ten hold approximately 6.2%. This CDR3 comprises 14 residues. V lost 2 bases, J lost 4 bases, and 12 bases lay in between. Germline V lookup: CDR1 MGHDK, CDR2 SYGVNS. This sequence joins TRBV25-1 and TRBJ2-7, with D perhaps matching TRBD2 (5 bases). The sequence derives from a human donor in a cohort sampled during active COVID-19. The specimen sequenced was peripheral blood. CDR3 sequence: CASSERGRGYEQYF. The DNA for the CDR3 is TGTGCCAGCAGTGAACGAGGGAGAGGGTACGAGCAGTACTTC.